This TCR beta chain derives from a study of cytomegalovirus exposure and HLA in healthy donors. The germline V and J ends were trimmed by 3 bases and 4 bases, with 15 bases remaining between them. The CDR3 covers 15 residues. CDR1 and CDR2 from the germline V gene are MDHEN and SYDVKM. 13 Jbeta primers and 60 Vbeta primers were used for the PCR. Here immunoSEQ multiplex PCR was the method, and the copy in TCRdb shows in-frame clones only, minus some. In the table there are around 120,000 clones, 65% to 80% of which are singletons. The receptor was derived from a man aged 55 to 70 in good health and CMV-seropositive. The sequencing input was PBMCs. The chain couples TRBV28 to TRBJ1-2, with a tentative D call TRBD1 (6 bases). DNA of the CDR3: TGTGCCAGCAGTTTTGCGGGGGGCGGCGGCTATGGCTACACCTTC. The encoded protein is CASSFAGGGGYGYTF.